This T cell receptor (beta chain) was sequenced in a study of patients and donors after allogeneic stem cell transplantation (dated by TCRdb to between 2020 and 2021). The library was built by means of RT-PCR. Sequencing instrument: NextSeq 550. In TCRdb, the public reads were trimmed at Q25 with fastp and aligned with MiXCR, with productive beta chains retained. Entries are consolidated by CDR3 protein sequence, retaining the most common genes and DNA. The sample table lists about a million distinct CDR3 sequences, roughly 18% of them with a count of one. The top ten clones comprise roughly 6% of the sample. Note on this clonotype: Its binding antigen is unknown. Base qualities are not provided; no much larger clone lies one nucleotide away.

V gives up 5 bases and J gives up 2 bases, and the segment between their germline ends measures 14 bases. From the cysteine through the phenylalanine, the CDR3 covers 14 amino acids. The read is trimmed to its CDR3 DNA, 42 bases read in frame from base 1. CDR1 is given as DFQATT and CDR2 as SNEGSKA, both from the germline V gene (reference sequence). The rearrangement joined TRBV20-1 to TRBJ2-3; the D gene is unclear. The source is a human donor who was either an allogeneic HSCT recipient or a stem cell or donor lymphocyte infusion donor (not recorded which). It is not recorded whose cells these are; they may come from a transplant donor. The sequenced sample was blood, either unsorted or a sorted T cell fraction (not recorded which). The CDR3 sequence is CSAPVRSHTDTQYF. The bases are TGCAGTGCTCCCGTTAGATCCCACACAGATACGCAGTATTTT.